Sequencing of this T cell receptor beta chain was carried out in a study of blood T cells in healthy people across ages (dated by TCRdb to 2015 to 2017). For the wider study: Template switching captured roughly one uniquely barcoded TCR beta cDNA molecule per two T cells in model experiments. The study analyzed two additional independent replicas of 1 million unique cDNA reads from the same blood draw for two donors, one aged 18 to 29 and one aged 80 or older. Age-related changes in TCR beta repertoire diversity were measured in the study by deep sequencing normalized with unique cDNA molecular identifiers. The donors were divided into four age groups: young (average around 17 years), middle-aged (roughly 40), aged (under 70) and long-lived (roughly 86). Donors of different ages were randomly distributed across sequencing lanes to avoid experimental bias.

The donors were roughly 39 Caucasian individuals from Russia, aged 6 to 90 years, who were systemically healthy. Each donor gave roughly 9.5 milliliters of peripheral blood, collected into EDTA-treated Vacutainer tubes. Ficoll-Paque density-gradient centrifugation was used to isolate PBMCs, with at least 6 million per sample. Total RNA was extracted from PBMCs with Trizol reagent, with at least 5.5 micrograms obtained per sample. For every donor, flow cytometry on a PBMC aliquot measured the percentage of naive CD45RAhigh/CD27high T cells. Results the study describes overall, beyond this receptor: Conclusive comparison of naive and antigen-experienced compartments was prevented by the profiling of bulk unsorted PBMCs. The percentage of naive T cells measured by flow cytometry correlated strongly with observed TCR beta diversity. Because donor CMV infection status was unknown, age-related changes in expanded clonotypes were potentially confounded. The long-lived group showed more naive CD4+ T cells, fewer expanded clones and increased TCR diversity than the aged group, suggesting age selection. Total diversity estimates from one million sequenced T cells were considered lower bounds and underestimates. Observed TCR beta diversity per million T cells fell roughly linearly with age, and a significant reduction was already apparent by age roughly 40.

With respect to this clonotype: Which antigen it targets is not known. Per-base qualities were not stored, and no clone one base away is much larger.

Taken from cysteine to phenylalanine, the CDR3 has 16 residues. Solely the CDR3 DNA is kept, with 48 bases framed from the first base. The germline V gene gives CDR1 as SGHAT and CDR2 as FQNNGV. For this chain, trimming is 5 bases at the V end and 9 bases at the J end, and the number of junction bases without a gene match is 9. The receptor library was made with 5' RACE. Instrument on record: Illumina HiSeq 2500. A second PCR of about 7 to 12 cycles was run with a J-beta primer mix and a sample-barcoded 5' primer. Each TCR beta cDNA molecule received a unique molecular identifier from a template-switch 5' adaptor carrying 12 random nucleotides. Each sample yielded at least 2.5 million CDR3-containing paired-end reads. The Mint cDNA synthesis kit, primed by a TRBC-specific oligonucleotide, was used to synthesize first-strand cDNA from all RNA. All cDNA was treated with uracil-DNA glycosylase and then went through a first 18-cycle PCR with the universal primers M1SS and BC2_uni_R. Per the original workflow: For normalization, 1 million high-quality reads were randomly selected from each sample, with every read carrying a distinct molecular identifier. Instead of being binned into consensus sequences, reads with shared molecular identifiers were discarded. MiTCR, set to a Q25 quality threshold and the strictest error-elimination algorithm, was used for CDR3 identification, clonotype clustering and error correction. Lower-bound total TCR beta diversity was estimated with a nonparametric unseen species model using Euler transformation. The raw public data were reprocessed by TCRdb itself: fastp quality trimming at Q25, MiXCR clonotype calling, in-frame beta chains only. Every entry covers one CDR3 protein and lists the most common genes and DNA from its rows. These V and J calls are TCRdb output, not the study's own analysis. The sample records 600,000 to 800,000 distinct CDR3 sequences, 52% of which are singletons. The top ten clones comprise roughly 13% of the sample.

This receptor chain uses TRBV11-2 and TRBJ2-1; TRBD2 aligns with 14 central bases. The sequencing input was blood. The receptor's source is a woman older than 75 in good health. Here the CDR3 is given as CASSPRLAGGPIEQFF. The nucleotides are TGTGCCAGCAGCCCCAGACTAGCGGGGGGGCCTATTGAGCAGTTCTTC.